These 32 T cell receptor beta chains came from one sample sequenced in a study of OX40 agonist ivuxolimab in advanced cancers. Sequencing used immunoSEQ multiplex PCR; TCRdb keeps in-frame clones, though not all of them. Of approximately 15,000 clones in the sample, around 80% were seen once. The sequenced sample was CD4+ or CD8+ T cells sorted from blood, obtained in a trial of the OX40 agonist ivuxolimab. The receptors were gathered from an adult with an advanced solid tumor such as melanoma, head and neck, liver or kidney cancer.

V is TRBV28 and J is TRBJ2-3, with D maybe TRBD2 (5 bases). Per the germline V gene, CDR1 is MDHEN and CDR2 is SYDVKM. The CDR3 runs 15 residues. With 5 bases removed from V and 2 bases from J, the gap between germline ends came to 14 bases. The CDR3 DNA is TGTGCCAGCAGTGCTTCGGGATTAAACACAGATACGCAGTATTTT. Its protein product is CASSASGLNTDTQYF.

This clone occurred once. This sequence joins TRBV6-6 and TRBJ2-3, with D unresolved. CDR1 is MNHNY and CDR2 is SVGAGI in the germline V gene (reference sequence). Trimming pared 6 bases from V and 4 bases from J, leaving 11 bases between. The CDR3 has 13 residues. CDR3 nucleotides: TGTGCCAGCAGCCCCTTAGGACCAGATACGCAGTATTTT. The encoded protein is CASSPLGPDTQYF.

J is TRBJ2-1 and V is TRBV7-9, with 11 bases identical to TRBD2. The germline V gene has CDR1 SEHNR and CDR2 FQNEAQ (reference sequence). The CDR3 covers 16 residues. J gave up 7 bases and V 4 bases, and 9 bases lay outside the gene matches. The CDR3 bases are TGTGCCAGCAGCTCAGGGCGGCTAGCGGGGGGAAATGAGCAGTTCTTC. This translates into CASSSGRLAGGNEQFF.

This chain links TRBV28 with TRBJ1-4; a weak D match, TRBD1 (6 bases). This CDR3 is built from 12 residues. V gave up 6 bases and J gave up 8 bases, with 10 bases separating them. Germline V gene sequence: CDR1 MDHEN, CDR2 SYDVKM. The CDR3 region is CASREGGEKLFF. As DNA, the CDR3 is TGTGCCAGCAGGGAGGGGGGGGAAAAACTGTTTTTT.

The V call is TRBV6-1, the J call TRBJ2-7, with D possibly being TRBD1 (6 bases). The germline gives CDR1 MNHNS, CDR2 SASEGT. The CDR3 is 13 amino acids. Trimming took 5 bases from V and 3 from J, leaving 11 bases between them. The CDR3 DNA follows: TGTGCCAGCAGTTTACAGGGTGTCTACGAGCAGTACTTC. It specifies CASSLQGVYEQYF.

This clone was found once. The chain combines TRBV4-3 with TRBJ1-4; the D is unclear. Trimming stripped 4 bases from V and 4 bases from J, with 13 bases between. The CDR3 runs to 15 residues. From germline, CDR1 is LGHNA and CDR2 YSLEER. The CDR3 region is CASSRYSQNNEKLFF. In DNA form, the CDR3 reads TGCGCCAGCAGCCGTTACAGCCAAAATAATGAAAAACTGTTTTTT.

V is TRBV7-9 and J is TRBJ2-7; D gene ambiguous. Germline loops: CDR1 SEHNR, CDR2 FQNEAQ (reference sequence). This CDR3 spans 13 amino acids. Trimming stripped 3 bases from V and 0 bases from J, with 6 bases between. The CDR3 sequence is CASSFGSSYEQYF. The DNA of the CDR3 is TGTGCCAGCAGCTTTGGCAGCTCCTACGAGCAGTACTTC.

The genes are TRBV5-1 and TRBJ1-3; 8 bases agree with TRBD1. The CDR3 spans 15 residues. In germline, CDR1 is SGHRS, CDR2 YFSETQ. J lost 3 bases, V lost 2 bases, and 4 bases had no gene match. The CDR3: CASSFGQGGGNTIYF. CDR3 coding DNA: TGCGCCAGCAGCTTCGGACAGGGTGGTGGAAACACCATATATTTT.

In DNA, the CDR3 is TGTGCCAGCAGCTACCGGGACTACCAAGAGACCCAGTACTTC. Translating it yields CASSYRDYQETQYF. The chain employs TRBV7-9 and TRBJ2-5; D possibly corresponds to TRBD2 (6 bases). The germline V and J ends were trimmed by 4 bases and 0 bases, with 9 bases remaining between them. The CDR3 runs 14 residues. The V gene's germline CDR1 is SEHNR and CDR2 FQNEAQ (reference sequence).

In this sample, this clone turned up a few times. CDR3 residues: CASSISGGFNQPQHF. The CDR3 DNA reads TGTGCCAGTAGTATATCGGGGGGCTTCAATCAGCCCCAGCATTTT. This chain connects TRBV19 to TRBJ1-5, with a weak D call TRBD1 (6 bases). The V gene lost 2 bases and the J gene lost 3 bases, with 11 bases spanning the gap. Per the germline V gene, CDR1 is LNHDA and CDR2 is SQIVND (reference sequence). The CDR3 totals 15 residues.

The rearrangement uses TRBV5-1 and TRBJ1-2, with 9 bases that match TRBD1. Germline V gene lookup returns CDR1 SGHRS and CDR2 YFSETQ. V lost 6 bases, J lost 4 bases, and 10 bases stayed unmatched. The CDR3 loop spans 15 amino acids. The CDR3 reads CASTLEGTGSYGYTF. The CDR3 DNA reads TGCGCCAGCACCCTCGAGGGGACAGGGTCCTATGGCTACACCTTC.

This sequence joins TRBV28 and TRBJ2-7, with TRBD2 as a possible D gene (6 bases). The CDR3 covers 16 residues. The V and J ends lost 6 bases and 3 bases respectively, with 21 bases between them. The germline CDR1 and CDR2 sequences are MDHEN and SYDVKM. The CDR3 spells CASSTRPGVTSYEQYF. The DNA of the CDR3 is TGTGCCAGCAGCACACGACCGGGAGTAACAAGCTACGAGCAGTACTTC.

The chain is built from TRBV10-3 and TRBJ2-2, with 8 positions matching TRBD1. Germline trimming cut 0 bases from V and 6 bases from J; bases unmatched to any gene: 6. The CDR3 spans 16 residues. The germline V gene encodes CDR1 ENHRY and CDR2 SYGVKD. The CDR3 DNA reads TGTGCCATCAGTGAGTCGCCGGGACAGGCGTCCGGGGAGCTGTTTTTT. This encodes CAISESPGQASGELFF.

About this clone: Compared with germline, one end of the junction differs, possibly owing to a read error. The J gene is TRBJ2-7, the V gene TRBV11-2; D gene uncertain. This CDR3 has 11 residues. Germline V CDR1 and CDR2: SGHAT, FQNNGV. The CDR3 region has the DNA TGTGCCAGCAGTCTTCGCTACGGGCAGTACTTC. As protein: CASSLRYGQYF.

The chain joins TRBV11-3 to TRBJ2-3; TRBD2 matches 13 bases. V lost 3 bases, J lost 2 bases, and 2 bases stayed unmatched. The germline gives CDR1 SGHNT, CDR2 YENEEA. The CDR3 is 16 amino acids. The DNA for the CDR3 is TGTGCCAGCAGCTTGGGACTAGCGGGATTCACAGATACGCAGTATTTT. Translated: CASSLGLAGFTDTQYF. The full variable domain, in which reference TRBV11-3 and TRBJ2-3 provide the parts outside the CDR3, is EAGVVQSPRYKIIEKKQPVAFWCNPISGHNTLYWYLQNLGQGPELLIRYENEEAVDDSQLPKDRFSAERLKGVDSTLKIQPAELGDSAVYLCASSLGLAGFTDTQYFGPGTRLTVL.

The V and J genes are TRBV11-2 and TRBJ2-7; no reliable D call. The CDR3 consists of 14 residues. Trimming took off 7 bases at V and 1 base at J, with 14 bases between the two ends. The germline gives CDR1 SGHAT, CDR2 FQNNGV. The CDR3: CASTAYIGSYEQYF. The CDR3, as DNA: TGTGCCAGCACCGCTTACATCGGATCCTACGAGCAGTACTTC. The whole variable domain, filled in from reference TRBV11-2 and TRBJ2-7, reads EAGVAQSPRYKIIEKRQSVAFWCNPISGHATLYWYQQILGQGPKLLIQFQNNGVVDDSQLPKDRFSAERLKGVDSTLKIQPAKLEDSAVYLCASTAYIGSYEQYFGPGTRLTVT.

The count of this clone is one. The CDR3 bases are TGTGCCAGCAGCTTAGGACAGGGTGGATATGGCTACACCTTC. Translating it yields CASSLGQGGYGYTF. The chain couples TRBV11-1 to TRBJ1-2, with TRBD1 matching 7 bases. The CDR3 length is 14 residues. V shed 1 base, J shed 5 bases, and the junction held 4 bases outside the gene matches. Per the germline V gene, CDR1 is SGHAT and CDR2 is FQDESV (reference sequence).

This clone was seen a single time. V gene TRBV27 combines with J gene TRBJ1-1; TRBD1 is a possible D gene (6 bases). The CDR3 is made up of 15 amino acids. V dropped 2 bases and J dropped 4 bases, with 14 bases sitting between them. Germline CDR1 MNHEY, CDR2 SMNVEV (reference sequence). CDR3 nucleotides: TGTGCCAGCAGTTTAATGGGGTCCAGGGGCACTGAAGCTTTCTTT. Protein product: CASSLMGSRGTEAFF.

This rearrangement joins TRBV7-9 to TRBJ2-7, with 8 bases lining up with TRBD1. The CDR3 extends over 13 amino acids. Germline trimming cut 5 bases from V and 5 bases from J; bases unmatched to any gene: 5. Germline CDR1 and CDR2: SEHNR and FQNEAQ (reference sequence). The CDR3 bases are TGTGCCAGCAGCGGAGGACAGGGAGACGAGCAGTACTTC. Translation gives CASSGGQGDEQYF.

The chain employs TRBV4-2 and TRBJ2-2; D possibly uses TRBD1 or TRBD2 (6 bases each). Germline CDR1 and CDR2: LGHNA and YNFKEQ. The CDR3 has 16 amino acids. The germline V and J ends were trimmed by 0 bases and 8 bases, with 16 bases remaining between them. The CDR3 is CASSQDLGGSMGELFF. DNA for the CDR3: TGTGCCAGCAGCCAAGATCTGGGGGGCAGTATGGGGGAGCTGTTTTTT.

V and J are TRBV5-6 and TRBJ2-7, with TRBD2 identical over 9 bases. V shed 6 bases, J shed 0 bases, and the junction held 10 bases outside the gene matches. The CDR3 extends over 16 amino acids. Per germline, CDR1 SGHDT and CDR2 YYEEEE. The CDR3 nucleotides are TGTGCCAGCACCATCTGGTATAGCGGGAGCTCCTACGAGCAGTACTTC. This codes for CASTIWYSGSSYEQYF.

The chain employs TRBV11-3 and TRBJ1-6, with a weak D call TRBD1 (6 bases). V was pared by 0 bases and J by 8 bases, with 17 bases between. This CDR3 spans 17 amino acids. CDR1 is SGHNT, CDR2 YENEEA, per germline. The CDR3 bases are TGTGCCAGCAGCTTAGATTTTGCAGGGGCACACCATTCACCCCTCCACTTT. Translation: CASSLDFAGAHHSPLHF. Full variable domain (rest looked up from reference TRBV11-3 and TRBJ1-6): EAGVVQSPRYKIIEKKQPVAFWCNPISGHNTLYWYLQNLGQGPELLIRYENEEAVDDSQLPKDRFSAERLKGVDSTLKIQPAELGDSAVYLCASSLDFAGAHHSPLHFGNGTRLTVT.

This chain uses TRBV11-2 with TRBJ2-7; D remains unclear. V was clipped by 3 bases and J by 8 bases, with 11 bases between them. The V gene's germline CDR1 is SGHAT and CDR2 FQNNGV. The CDR3 consists of 12 residues. CDR3 sequence: CASSFYEVKQYF. The CDR3 nucleotides read TGTGCCAGCAGCTTTTACGAGGTCAAGCAGTACTTC.

The V gene is TRBV2, the J gene TRBJ1-5, with a possible D match to TRBD1 (5 bases). The V and J ends lost 5 bases and 3 bases respectively, with 8 bases between them. Looked up from germline, CDR1 is SNHLY and CDR2 is FYNNEI. CDR3 length: 13 residues. This chain's CDR3 is CASSSTDNQPQHF. The CDR3 nucleotides read TGTGCCAGCAGTTCGACAGACAATCAGCCCCAGCATTTT.

V usage is TRBV27 and J usage is TRBJ2-7, with D perhaps TRBD1 (6 bases). V gave up 6 bases and J gave up 9 bases, with 12 bases separating them. CDR3 length: 11 amino acids. From germline, CDR1 is MNHEY and CDR2 SMNVEV (reference sequence). The CDR3 is CASSTGLRQYF. Here the CDR3 DNA reads TGTGCCAGCAGCACAGGGCTGAGGCAGTACTTC.

The chain carries TRBV4-1 and TRBJ2-1, with 7 bases matching TRBD2. Trimming at V came to 6 bases and at J to 0 bases, leaving 5 bases not matched to a gene. Germline lookup yields CDR1 MGHRA and CDR2 YSYEKL. The CDR3 spans 15 residues. CDR3 in DNA: TGCGCCAGCAGACATACTAGCGTCTCCTACAATGAGCAGTTCTTC. It translates to CASRHTSVSYNEQFF.

V is TRBV27 and J is TRBJ1-2; a weak D match, TRBD1 (5 bases). This CDR3 spans 13 amino acids. From germline, CDR1 is MNHEY and CDR2 SMNVEV (reference sequence). Trimming pared 1 base from V and 4 bases from J, leaving 7 bases between. The CDR3 spells CASSLFGGYGYTF. CDR3 nucleotide sequence: TGTGCCAGCAGTTTATTCGGGGGCTATGGCTACACCTTC.

This clone was observed at least ten times. The chain employs TRBV30 and TRBJ2-7; D not certain. This CDR3 contains 12 residues. The germline V and J ends were trimmed by 2 bases and 4 bases, with 9 bases remaining between them. In germline, CDR1 is GTSNPN, CDR2 SVGIG (reference sequence). CDR3 protein: CAWSLGPYEQYF. Here the CDR3 DNA reads TGTGCCTGGAGTCTAGGACCTTACGAGCAGTACTTC.

The rearrangement uses TRBV4-2 and TRBJ1-3; no clear D gene. CDR3 length equals 15 residues. The germline V gene has CDR1 LGHNA and CDR2 YNFKEQ. V lost 1 base and J 3 bases, leaving 10 bases between the germline ends. DNA of the CDR3: TGTGCCAGCAGCCAAGGGGGAGGTGGTGGAAACACCATATATTTT. Encoded protein: CASSQGGGGGNTIYF.

This chain joins TRBV2 and TRBJ2-3; TRBD2 is a possible D gene (6 bases). The V end lost 8 bases, the J end lost 4 bases, and 16 bases lay between the germline ends. Per germline, CDR1 SNHLY and CDR2 FYNNEI. The CDR3 covers 14 residues. CDR3 in amino acids: CASRGSRGADTQYF. The CDR3 nucleotides read TGTGCCAGCCGGGGGTCTAGAGGGGCAGATACGCAGTATTTT.

As DNA, the CDR3 is TGTGCCAGCAGCCACCTGACAGGGGTGGACACCGGGGAGCTGTTTTTT. This translates into CASSHLTGVDTGELFF. The rearrangement links TRBV11-3 to TRBJ2-2, with 8 nucleotides matching TRBD1. Trimming at V came to 5 bases and at J to 3 bases, leaving 8 bases not matched to a gene. The CDR3 spans 16 residues. CDR1 is SGHNT and CDR2 is YENEEA in the germline V gene.

The J gene is TRBJ2-5, the V gene TRBV28; D gene ambiguous. The V end was cut by 5 bases, the J end by 5 bases, with 12 bases between. The germline V gene encodes CDR1 MDHEN and CDR2 SYDVKM. This CDR3 contains 13 residues. CDR3 sequence reads: CASSGPTLETQYF. As DNA, the CDR3 is TGTGCCAGCAGTGGACCCACGTTGGAGACCCAGTACTTC. Full variable domain (rest looked up from reference TRBV28 and TRBJ2-5): DVKVTQSSRYLVKRTGEKVFLECVQDMDHENMFWYRQDPGLGLRLIYFSYDVKMKEKGDIPEGYSVSREKKERFSLILESASTNQTSMYLCASSGPTLETQYFGPGTRLLVL.